Following are 24 T cell receptor beta chains from one sample sequenced in a study of CD8+CD57+ T cells in acquired aplastic anemia. The TCR beta profiling, which covered VDJ combination and CDR3 sequence, was carried out using genomic DNA as the template. Each CDR3 protein is one row after TCRdb ran MiXCR on the reads. The data show 200,000 to 250,000 distinct CDR3 sequences, 30% to 40% seen once. Sequencing was done on a sample of sorted CD4+, CD8+, or CD8+CD57+ T cells (not recorded which) from PBMCs. These receptors all come from a human donor in good health, serving as a control.

This clonotype was recorded at least ten times. The V and J genes are TRBV12-3 or TRBV12-4 and TRBJ2-5; D gene uncertain. V gave up 2 bases and J gave up 5 bases, with 9 bases separating them. This CDR3 spans 13 amino acids. In DNA form, the CDR3 reads TGTGCCAGCAGTTTAAGGGCTAGGGAGACCCAGTACTTC. Translated: CASSLRARETQYF.

The chain joins TRBV20-1 to TRBJ1-2, with D possibly being TRBD1 (5 bases). The V gene's germline CDR1 is DFQATT and CDR2 SNEGSKA (reference sequence). CDR3 length: 12 amino acids. V was pared by 4 bases and J by 3 bases, with 9 bases between. CDR3 DNA: TGCAGTGCTACCCGGGGCTACTATGGCTACACCTTC. Protein sequence: CSATRGYYGYTF.

Ten or more counts support this clonotype. This sequence joins TRBV19 and TRBJ1-6; D is perhaps TRBD1 (5 bases). This CDR3 is 17 amino acids long. V lost 6 bases and J 0 bases, leaving 15 bases between the germline ends. Germline CDR1 and CDR2: LNHDA and SQIVND (reference sequence). CDR3 nucleotides: TGTGCCAGTAGGCCATCTTGGGGGAGCTCCTATAATTCACCCCTCCACTTT. Its translation is CASRPSWGSSYNSPLHF.

The table lists this clonotype with many counts. The CDR3 here is CASSRGEGTQYF. For the CDR3, the DNA is TGTGCCAGCAGCCGCGGTGAGGGTACGCAGTATTTT. The V call is TRBV7-6, the J call TRBJ2-3; the D gene is possibly TRBD2 (5 bases). V was cut by 5 bases and J by 8 bases, with 11 bases left in between. The CDR3 contains 12 residues. Germline V CDR1 and CDR2: SGHVS, FNYEAQ.

The sample holds a few counts of this clonotype. The chain recombines TRBV9 with TRBJ1-3; TRBD1 agrees at 7 bases. This CDR3 comprises 16 residues. CDR1 is SGDLS and CDR2 is YYNGEE in the germline V gene. V lost 2 bases to trimming and J lost 2 bases; unmatched junction nucleotides: 7. CDR3 DNA: TGTGCCAGCAGCGTGGGGGGGGGGACAGCTGGAAACACCATATATTTT. It translates to CASSVGGGTAGNTIYF.

V usage is TRBV2 and J usage is TRBJ1-4; a weak D match, TRBD1 (5 bases). The CDR3 spans 15 residues. V was shortened by 6 bases and J by 3 bases, with 14 bases between the two germline ends. CDR1 SNHLY and CDR2 FYNNEI come from the germline V gene. As DNA, the CDR3 is TGTGCCAGCAGCTTGGGGGGGTGGTCTAATGAAAAACTGTTTTTT. As protein: CASSLGGWSNEKLFF.

This clonotype was seen more than once but under ten times. This chain uses TRBV4-1 with TRBJ2-4; 7 bases agree with TRBD2. Germline V gives CDR1 MGHRA, CDR2 YSYEKL. With 2 bases clipped from V and 8 bases from J, the junction kept 9 bases outside the gene matches. The CDR3 has 15 residues. The CDR3 DNA follows: TGCGCCAGCAGCCAACTTAGGACTAGTGGGGACATTCAGTACTTC. It specifies CASSQLRTSGDIQYF.

Regarding this clonotype: Without the conserved terminal phenylalanine or tryptophan, this CDR3 likely stems from a read error. The chain has TRBV4-1 and TRBJ1-1; 11 bases are shared with TRBD1. The CDR3 is 14 amino acids. In germline, CDR1 is MGHRA, CDR2 YSYEKL. Losses at the gene ends were 3 bases for V and 6 bases for J; bases not matched to a gene: 3. The CDR3 sequence is CASSQPGQGAEAFV. CDR3 DNA: TGCGCCAGCAGCCAGCCGGGACAGGGGGCTGAAGCTTTCGTT.

The chain combines TRBV29-1 with TRBJ1-2; D gene uncertain. This CDR3 spans 11 amino acids. Trimming took off 6 bases at V and 4 bases at J, with 9 bases between the two ends. Germline values: CDR1 SQVTM, CDR2 ANQGSEA. The CDR3 is CSVVSSYGYTF. The CDR3, as DNA: TGCAGCGTGGTCAGTAGCTATGGCTACACCTTC.

This clonotype was observed at least ten times. The V gene is TRBV12-3 or TRBV12-4, the J gene TRBJ1-1; TRBD1 matches 8 bases. The J segment lost 6 bases and the V segment lost 5 bases, leaving 8 bases of the junction unmatched. This CDR3 has 14 residues. CDR3 in amino acids: CASSPGQGGAEAFF. CDR3 DNA: TGTGCCAGCAGTCCTGGACAGGGTGGCGCTGAAGCTTTCTTT.

On this clonotype: One base away lies a much larger clone, so this may be a sequencing read error. As the CDR3 is not closed by the conserved phenylalanine or tryptophan, this likely results from a read error. The gene calls are TRBV2 and TRBJ1-6, with a weak D call TRBD1 (5 bases). This CDR3 has 14 residues. The ends were cut back, 6 bases at V and 6 bases at J, with 12 bases in the middle. Germline V gene lookup returns CDR1 SNHLY and CDR2 FYNNEI. Here the CDR3 DNA reads TGTGCCAGCAGCTCCGGGACCCCTAATTCACCCCTCCACTCT. Residues: CASSSGTPNSPLHS.

The chain combines TRBV4-1 with TRBJ2-3; 12 nucleotides align to TRBD2. Trimming cost V 1 base and J 6 bases; bases outside gene matches: 8. Germline lookup yields CDR1 MGHRA and CDR2 YSYEKL. The CDR3 spans 17 residues. The CDR3, as DNA: TGCGCCAGCAGCCAAGTTCCGACTAGCGGGAGAAAGGATACGCAGTATTTT. Protein product: CASSQVPTSGRKDTQYF.

V and J are TRBV27 and TRBJ1-1, with D hard to call. V lost 5 bases and J 0 bases, leaving 13 bases between the germline ends. Germline assignment: CDR1 MNHEY and CDR2 SMNVEV (reference sequence). The CDR3 runs to 15 residues. The CDR3 loop is CASSPRTEMNTEAFF. The CDR3 DNA is TGTGCCAGCAGTCCCCGGACGGAGATGAACACTGAAGCTTTCTTT.

The V gene is TRBV6-1, the J gene TRBJ1-1, with unresolved D. The length of the CDR3 is 14 residues. Germline lookup yields CDR1 MNHNS and CDR2 SASEGT. V was shortened by 5 bases and J by 5 bases, with 15 bases between the two germline ends. CDR3 residues: CASSKEGGSTEAFF. For the CDR3, the DNA is TGTGCCAGCAGTAAGGAGGGTGGATCAACTGAAGCTTTCTTT.

This clonotype came up a few times. This chain links TRBV6-1 with TRBJ1-5, with D possibly matching TRBD1 (5 bases). Trimming left V 4 bases short and J 0 bases short, with 19 bases between. The CDR3 is made up of 18 amino acids. Germline-derived CDR1 and CDR2 are MNHNS and SASEGT. CDR3 loop: CASSGLGTHLPSNQPQHF. CDR3 nucleotides: TGTGCCAGCAGTGGTCTCGGGACCCATCTCCCTAGCAATCAGCCCCAGCATTTT.

This clonotype was seen a few times. Its ends do not fully match the called genes, so a read error is possible. The V call is TRBV7-3, the J call TRBJ2-1, with D hard to call. Germline V gene lookup returns CDR1 SGHTA and CDR2 FQGTGA. This CDR3 has 15 amino acids. CDR3 sequence: CASSQNYLPYNGQFF. In DNA form, the CDR3 reads TGTGCCAGCAGCCAAAACTACCTGCCCTACAATGGGCAGTTCTTC. The variable domain in full, with the rest retrieved from reference TRBV7-3 and TRBJ2-1, is GAGVSQTPSNKVTEKGKYVELRCDPISGHTALYWYRQSLGQGPEFLIYFQGTGAADDSGLPNDRFFAVRPEGSVSTLKIQRTERGDSAVYLCASSQNYLPYNGQFFGPGTRLTVL.

This clonotype has only a few counts. The chain uses TRBV24-1 and TRBJ1-1, with a weak D call TRBD1 (5 bases). The CDR3 runs to 14 residues. The ends were cut back, 0 bases at V and 5 bases at J, with 9 bases in the middle. The germline gives CDR1 KGHDR, CDR2 SFDVKD. The CDR3, as DNA: TGTGCCACCAGTGATTTGCCTGGGGGAACTGAAGCTTTCTTT. Its protein product is CATSDLPGGTEAFF.

This clonotype has ten or more counts. The chain has TRBV6-1 and TRBJ2-7; TRBD2 aligns across 7 bases. The J segment lost 3 bases and the V segment lost 5 bases, leaving 7 bases of the junction unmatched. The germline V gene has CDR1 MNHNS and CDR2 SASEGT. This CDR3 spans 14 amino acids. CDR3 sequence (DNA): TGTGCCAGCAGTCGGGGAGGGGAACTCTACGAGCAGTACTTC. Residues: CASSRGGELYEQYF.

Ten or more counts support this clonotype. The chain combines TRBV19 with TRBJ1-5; 9 bases agree with TRBD1. This CDR3 has 13 amino acids. V shed 5 bases, J shed 7 bases, and the junction held 3 bases outside the gene matches. Germline-derived CDR1 and CDR2 are LNHDA and SQIVND (reference sequence). CDR3: CASSGTGWQPQHF. CDR3 sequence (DNA): TGTGCCAGTAGTGGGACAGGGTGGCAGCCCCAGCATTTT.

This clonotype was observed at least ten times. The CDR3 DNA is TGTGCCAGCAGCTTAGGGGGGGGGACAGGGGAGGGTGAAGCTTTCTTT. Translating it yields CASSLGGGTGEGEAFF. The chain joins TRBV7-3 to TRBJ1-1; 10 bases map to TRBD1. This CDR3 is 16 amino acids long. V lost 2 bases, J lost 7 bases, and 10 bases stayed unmatched. Per germline, CDR1 SGHTA and CDR2 FQGTGA.

This clonotype was detected ten times or more. The chain is built from TRBV11-2 and TRBJ2-7, with 10 bases aligning to TRBD1. Per the germline V gene, CDR1 is SGHAT and CDR2 is FQNNGV. Trimming at V came to 0 bases and at J to 9 bases, leaving 11 bases not matched to a gene. This CDR3 region has 16 residues. Here the CDR3 reads CASSLDARTGGLGQYF. CDR3 in DNA: TGTGCCAGCAGCTTAGATGCCCGGACAGGGGGATTGGGGCAGTACTTC.

This chain connects TRBV3-1 to TRBJ2-7; the match to TRBD1 covers 7 bases. The CDR3 covers 14 residues. Trimming cost V 1 base and J 3 bases; bases outside gene matches: 3. Germline CDR1 is LGHDT and CDR2 is YNNKEL (reference sequence). CDR3 sequence (DNA): TGTGCCAGCAGCCAAGTGGCAGGGGGCTACGAGCAGTACTTC. Translating gives CASSQVAGGYEQYF.

This chain connects TRBV24-1 to TRBJ1-1; unclear D gene. This CDR3 spans 15 amino acids. V lost 7 bases to trimming and J lost 0 bases, with 14 bases between them. Germline values: CDR1 KGHDR, CDR2 SFDVKD. CDR3 residues: CATRPGRAMNTEAFF. CDR3 nucleotides: TGTGCCACCAGGCCCGGACGGGCAATGAACACTGAAGCTTTCTTT.

Turning to this clonotype: This may stem from a read error, because a much larger clone lies one nucleotide away. The chain couples TRBV19 to TRBJ1-2; D is undetermined. The length of the CDR3 is 20 residues. V was shortened by 5 bases and J by 3 bases, with 31 bases between the two germline ends. Germline V gene data show CDR1 as LNHDA and CDR2 as SQIVND (reference sequence). CDR3 coding DNA: TGTGCCAGTAGTCTCCAGACTACCCCCCGCTGGTCAGCTGCTGACTATGGCTACACCTTC. Its protein product is CASSLQTTPRWSAADYGYTF.